The entry below gives a single T cell receptor beta chain sequence along with its context. The CDR3 has 13 amino acids. The V gene's germline CDR1 is SGHRS and CDR2 YFSETQ. The germline V and J ends were trimmed by 4 bases and 7 bases, with 15 bases remaining between them. This table comes from immunoSEQ multiplex PCR, and its TCRdb copy is limited to in-frame clones, with some not included. Of roughly 400,000 clones listed, 90% were seen once; the top ten hold less than 5.5%. The data are from a study of Ad26.COV2.S vaccination and SARS-CoV-2 variants. In the study overall: By the intramuscular route, Ad26.COV2.S was given once, or twice 56 days apart.

As to treatment: some 20 received Ad26.COV2.S at low or high dose, single or two shots; 5 received placebo; per-sample allocation not given. After the first vaccine or placebo injection, samples were drawn on day 63. The material sequenced was peripheral blood, taken in a trial of Ad26.COV2.S vaccine versus placebo. The V call is TRBV5-1, the J call TRBJ2-7; D ambiguous. The TCR originated in a person between 18 and 59 years old who received the Ad26.COV2.S COVID-19 vaccine or a placebo. CDR3 coding DNA: TGCGCCAGCAGCCTGGGCCTCCCAAGTGAGCAGTACTTC. Residues: CASSLGLPSEQYF.